This passage covers 27 T cell receptor beta chains from one sample sequenced in a study of T cells in Graves' hyperthyroidism and ophthalmopathy. Researchers took RNA transcripts and amplified the TCR beta CDR3 regions from them. The primer set for the first-round RT-PCR of the TCR CDR3 was HTBI. TCRdb reprocessed the multiplex PCR reads via MiXCR and lists one record per CDR3 protein. In the table there are around 380,000 distinct CDR3 sequences, roughly 14% of which are singletons. Sequenced sample: blood. The receptors here all came from a man aged 25-45 years with Graves' hyperthyroidism that later progressed to Graves' ophthalmopathy.

This clonotype was observed many times. V gene TRBV3-1 combines with J gene TRBJ1-5; D gene unclear. Germline CDR1 reads LGHDT; CDR2 reads YNNKEL (reference sequence). Trimming stripped 4 bases from V and 4 bases from J, with 11 bases between. This CDR3 region has 14 residues. The CDR3: CASSPEGWNQPQHF. The CDR3 DNA reads as TGTGCCAGCAGCCCCGAGGGTTGGAATCAGCCCCAGCATTTT.

This clonotype has a count of ten or more. This CDR3 reads CASTDRGRGNQPQHF. The CDR3 DNA follows: TGTGCCAGCACCGACAGGGGACGGGGCAATCAGCCCCAGCATTTT. The chain carries TRBV12-3 or TRBV12-4 and TRBJ1-5; 8 nucleotides line up with TRBD1. The CDR3 sequence is 15 residues long. The V segment lost 7 bases and the J segment 2 bases; nucleotides outside the gene matches: 7.

This chain links TRBV18 with TRBJ1-3, with D unresolved. In germline, CDR1 is KGHSH, CDR2 LQKENI. This CDR3 spans 15 amino acids. V dropped 4 bases and J dropped 0 bases, with 10 bases sitting between them. The CDR3 protein is CASSQDGLSGNTIYF. The CDR3, as DNA: TGTGCCAGCTCACAAGACGGTCTCTCTGGAAACACCATATATTTT.

Ten or more counts support this clonotype. The J gene is TRBJ1-6, the V gene TRBV20-1; possible D gene TRBD1, 5 bases. The V gene's germline CDR1 is DFQATT and CDR2 SNEGSKA (reference sequence). CDR3 length: 15 amino acids. Trimming shortened V by 0 bases and J by 8 bases, and 14 bases separated the two germline ends. In DNA, the CDR3 is TGCAGTGCTAGAGACCCAGACAGAATATATTCACCCCTCCACTTT. Translating it yields CSARDPDRIYSPLHF.

This clonotype was observed at least ten times. This chain joins TRBV7-2 and TRBJ2-3; perhaps TRBD2 as D (6 bases). The V end lost 4 bases, the J end lost 2 bases, and 13 bases lay between the germline ends. Germline V gene sequence: CDR1 SGHTA, CDR2 FQGNSA. The CDR3 consists of 15 residues. This CDR3 reads CASSYVGLYTDTQYF. The CDR3 DNA is TGTGCCAGCAGCTACGTGGGACTTTACACAGATACGCAGTATTTT. The full variable domain, with the rest looked up from reference TRBV7-2 and TRBJ2-3, is GAGVSQSPSNKVTEKGKDVELRCDPISGHTALYWYRQSLGQGLEFLIYFQGNSAPDKSGLPSDRFSAERTGGSVSTLTIQRTQQEDSAVYLCASSYVGLYTDTQYFGPGTRLTVL.

This clonotype was detected many times. The V call is TRBV7-9, the J call TRBJ1-2, with a weak D call TRBD1 (5 bases). The CDR3 is 13 amino acids. Trimming removed 4 bases at V and 4 bases at J, with 10 bases between. Germline assignment: CDR1 SEHNR and CDR2 FQNEAQ (reference sequence). CDR3 nucleotide sequence: TGTGCCAGCAGCTCCCGGGGGTCCTATGGCTACACCTTC. This gives the protein CASSSRGSYGYTF.

The chain joins TRBV5-5 to TRBJ2-7, with TRBD2 matching over 8 bases. Looked up from germline, CDR1 is SGHKS and CDR2 is YYEKEE (reference sequence). Trimming cost V 4 bases and J 6 bases; bases outside gene matches: 6. The CDR3 length is 13 residues. CDR3: CASSPAGGLEQYF. CDR3 sequence (DNA): TGTGCCAGCAGCCCGGCGGGAGGTCTCGAGCAGTACTTC.

Notes on this clonotype: Given a much more abundant clone one base away, this may be a read error. The J gene is TRBJ2-7, the V gene TRBV5-6, with TRBD2 as a possible D gene (5 bases). CDR3 length: 15 residues. From germline, CDR1 is SGHDT and CDR2 YYEEEE. CDR3 bases: TGTGCCAGCAGCCCCCGGGGTGGCTTTGACTACGATCAGTACTTC. As protein: CASSPRGGFDYDQYF.

The CDR3 region is CASSYEGGLNEKLFF. The DNA of the CDR3 is TGTGCCAGCAGCTATGAGGGGGGCCTTAATGAAAAACTGTTTTTT. This rearrangement joins TRBV7-9 to TRBJ1-4, with D perhaps matching TRBD1 (6 bases). V lost 4 bases to trimming and J lost 4 bases, with 13 bases between them. Per germline, CDR1 SEHNR and CDR2 FQNEAQ (reference sequence). This CDR3 is built from 15 residues.

This clonotype was recorded at least ten times. The CDR3 is CAWGVGAYNEKLFF. CDR3 sequence (DNA): TGTGCCTGGGGGGTAGGGGCTTATAATGAAAAACTGTTTTTT. The rearrangement uses TRBV30 and TRBJ1-4; D may be TRBD1 (5 bases). Trimming pared 5 bases from V and 4 bases from J, leaving 14 bases between. CDR3 length equals 14 residues. Germline CDR1 is GTSNPN and CDR2 is SVGIG (reference sequence).

DNA for the CDR3: TGTGCCAGCAGTGAAACCGACAGGGGACATTATGGCTACACCTTC. Its translation: CASSETDRGHYGYTF. The genes are TRBV25-1 and TRBJ1-2, with TRBD1 matching over 8 bases. V was pared by 2 bases and J by 5 bases, with 7 bases of the junction left unmatched. This CDR3 has 15 residues. Germline V lookup: CDR1 MGHDK, CDR2 SYGVNS.

This clonotype occurred many times. The CDR3 region has the DNA TGTGCCTGGAGGGAATACAATGAGCAGTTCTTC. Its translation is CAWREYNEQFF. This chain uses TRBV30 with TRBJ2-1; D remains unclear. There are 11 residues in the CDR3. The germline V gene has CDR1 GTSNPN and CDR2 SVGIG (reference sequence). V lost 3 bases to trimming and J lost 4 bases, with 4 bases between them.

There are many counts of this clonotype. V usage is TRBV27 and J usage is TRBJ2-5; unclear D gene. The CDR3 is 13 amino acids. Germline V gene data show CDR1 as MNHEY and CDR2 as SMNVEV (reference sequence). Trimming removed 2 bases from V and 6 bases from J, with 10 bases in between. CDR3 DNA: TGTGCCAGCAGTTTAACGGATGGGAAGACCCAGTACTTC. Translated, it gives CASSLTDGKTQYF.

This clonotype was seen many times. This rearrangement joins TRBV7-6 to TRBJ2-2; maybe TRBD2 (6 bases). CDR1 and CDR2 from the germline V gene are SGHVS and FNYEAQ. The CDR3 extends over 15 amino acids. The V and J ends lost 1 base and 6 bases respectively, with 12 bases between them. The chain's CDR3 is CASSLEPSEAGELFF. The CDR3 nucleotides are TGTGCCAGCAGCTTAGAGCCTAGCGAGGCCGGGGAGCTGTTTTTT.

The chain carries TRBV28 and TRBJ1-2, with TRBD1 matching over 9 bases. V shed 10 bases and J 4 bases; nucleotides not matched to a gene: 10. The CDR3 loop spans 14 amino acids. Germline V gene data show CDR1 as MDHEN and CDR2 as SYDVKM. CDR3 amino acids: CATSGTGFFYGYTF. The DNA for the CDR3 is TGTGCCACCTCCGGGACAGGGTTTTTCTATGGCTACACCTTC.

The chain uses TRBV15 and TRBJ1-5; 8 bases map to TRBD1. The germline V gene encodes CDR1 LNHNV and CDR2 YYDKDF (reference sequence). The length of the CDR3 is 15 residues. J gave up 6 bases and V 0 bases, and 4 bases lay outside the gene matches. For the CDR3, the DNA is TGTGCCACCAGCAGAGATATCCAGGGGGCTCAGCCCCAGCATTTT. Translation gives CATSRDIQGAQPQHF.

This clonotype has only a few counts. The chain joins TRBV30 to TRBJ1-1, with no clear D. CDR3 size: 11 residues. With 2 bases removed from V and 5 bases from J, the gap between germline ends came to 6 bases. The germline CDR1 and CDR2 sequences are GTSNPN and SVGIG (reference sequence). In DNA, the CDR3 is TGTGCCTGGAGTTATGGTACTGAAGCTTTCTTT. Residues: CAWSYGTEAFF.

The table lists this clonotype with a few counts. The chain uses TRBV7-9 and TRBJ2-1; TRBD1 agrees at 7 bases. The trim removed 11 bases at V and 3 bases at J, leaving 7 bases unmatched. The CDR3 extends over 13 amino acids. CDR1 is SEHNR and CDR2 is FQNEAQ in the germline V gene (reference sequence). The chain's CDR3 is CASTGVGYNEQFF. The DNA of the CDR3 is TGTGCCTCTACAGGGGTCGGCTACAATGAGCAGTTCTTC.

This clonotype has just a few counts. The V call is TRBV20-1, the J call TRBJ2-5, with TRBD2 matching over 9 bases. J was trimmed by 7 bases and V by 4 bases; bases with no gene match: 10. This CDR3 is built from 14 residues. Germline V CDR1 and CDR2: DFQATT, SNEGSKA (reference sequence). CDR3 in amino acids: CSAILGRGGWTQYF. The CDR3 DNA is TGCAGTGCTATATTGGGGCGGGGGGGCTGGACCCAGTACTTC.

This clonotype showed up just once. This chain connects TRBV18 to TRBJ1-3, with D perhaps TRBD1 (6 bases). This CDR3 region has 15 residues. V was cut by 0 bases and J by 3 bases, with 9 bases left in between. Germline CDR1 is KGHSH and CDR2 is LQKENI. The CDR3 sequence: CASSPPGGFGNTIYF. In DNA, the CDR3 is TGTGCCAGCTCACCACCGGGGGGCTTTGGAAACACCATATATTTT.

As for this clonotype: A junction end diverges from the germline sequence, so it may reflect a read error. This rearrangement joins TRBV15 to TRBJ1-5; possibly TRBD1 for D (6 bases). Germline values: CDR1 LNHNV, CDR2 YYDKDF (reference sequence). The CDR3 length is 16 residues. DNA for the CDR3: TGTGCCATCAGCAGAGAGAGGGGGACACTAAATCAGCCCCAGCATTTT. Protein: CAISRERGTLNQPQHF.

The sample holds many counts of this clonotype. This chain connects TRBV29-1 to TRBJ2-7, with D possibly TRBD1 on 6 matching bases. Germline loops: CDR1 SQVTM, CDR2 ANQGSEA. Trimming shortened V by 4 bases and J by 4 bases, and 11 bases separated the two germline ends. The CDR3 is 12 amino acids. The CDR3, as DNA: TGCAGCGTTGGCACAGGGCCTTACGAGCAGTACTTC. This translates into CSVGTGPYEQYF.

This clonotype appeared a few times. The chain is built from TRBV5-1 and TRBJ1-1; TRBD1 is a possible D gene (6 bases). The CDR3 spans 14 residues. CDR1 is SGHRS, CDR2 YFSETQ, per germline. V was trimmed by 4 bases and J by 4 bases, leaving 14 bases between them. CDR3: CASSTGASGTEAFF. The CDR3 nucleotides read TGCGCCAGCAGCACGGGGGCGAGCGGCACTGAAGCTTTCTTT.

This clonotype was observed a few times. The chain joins TRBV9 to TRBJ1-3; unclear D gene. This CDR3 has 15 residues. Between the trimmed V and J ends, which lost 0 bases and 0 bases, there was a span of 7 bases. From germline, CDR1 is SGDLS and CDR2 YYNGEE. The CDR3 DNA follows: TGTGCCAGCAGCGTAGGGGTAGGCTCTGGAAACACCATATATTTT. Its protein product is CASSVGVGSGNTIYF.

The J gene is TRBJ1-5, the V gene TRBV15; no firm D call. CDR1 and CDR2 from the germline V gene are LNHNV and YYDKDF (reference sequence). The CDR3 spans 13 residues. With 6 bases removed from V and 4 bases from J, the gap between germline ends came to 10 bases. CDR3 in amino acids: CATRMGWNQPQHF. CDR3 DNA: TGTGCCACCAGGATGGGGTGGAATCAGCCCCAGCATTTT.

This clonotype has a count of ten or more. This chain uses TRBV3-1 with TRBJ2-1, with 13 bases aligning to TRBD2. The CDR3 is 16 amino acids. Germline loops: CDR1 LGHDT, CDR2 YNNKEL (reference sequence). After removal of 4 bases from V and 4 bases from J, the junction contained 4 bases not matched to a gene. The CDR3 bases are TGTGCCAGCAGCCCCGGGACTAGCGGGGATTACAATGAGCAGTTCTTC. Translation: CASSPGTSGDYNEQFF.

In DNA form, the CDR3 reads TGCGCCAGCAGTGAGTCAGGACTAGCGGGGAAATTCTCCTACAATGAGCAGTTCTTC. It translates to CASSESGLAGKFSYNEQFF. V is TRBV10-2 and J is TRBJ2-1; 12 bases match TRBD2. The V and J ends lost 0 bases and 0 bases, in that order; junction bases with no gene match: 6. Germline V lookup: CDR1 WSHSY, CDR2 SAAADI. CDR3 length: 19 amino acids.